A single sample is the source of the 23 T cell receptor beta chains below, sequenced in a study of T cell clones after liver transplantation (dated by TCRdb to the late 2010s). The receptor library was made with the immunoSEQ multiplex PCR assay. The source is immuneACCESS, and TCRdb retained only in-frame sequences with V and J called. Part of the clones is not carried over; for the studies checked, unresolved V genes explain less than half of this, and the remainder is unexplained. Counted in this sample were 55,000 to 75,000 clones; approximately 70% of them appeared once. 2.8% of the sample belongs to the ten largest clones. Source: CD4+ T cells from blood, taken at the approximately 16-month timepoint. Source of these receptors: a human patient who received a liver transplant. A transplant means some T cells may be of graft donor rather than patient origin.

The J gene is TRBJ2-3, the V gene TRBV28, with D perhaps TRBD1 (6 bases). CDR3 size: 14 residues. Germline CDR1 is MDHEN and CDR2 is SYDVKM. V was clipped by 5 bases and J by 0 bases, with 9 bases between them. The DNA for the CDR3 is TGTGCCAGCAGTAGAGGACAGAGCACAGATACGCAGTATTTT. Amino acids: CASSRGQSTDTQYF.

This chain connects TRBV6-1 to TRBJ2-2; 12 nucleotides agree with TRBD2. Germline V gene sequence: CDR1 MNHNS, CDR2 SASEGT. V was clipped by 2 bases and J by 6 bases; unmatched bases: 7. The CDR3 is 17 amino acids. The CDR3 region is CASSEQPLAGGAGELFF. The CDR3 bases are TGTGCCAGCAGTGAACAGCCACTAGCGGGAGGCGCCGGGGAGCTGTTTTTT.

This clone was detected a few times. The gene calls are TRBV4-1 and TRBJ1-1; D remains unclear. V was pared by 4 bases and J by 0 bases, with 18 bases between. This CDR3 has 17 residues. Germline V CDR1 and CDR2: MGHRA, YSYEKL. The CDR3 loop is CASSLIVTDSLNTEAFF. The CDR3, as DNA: TGCGCCAGCAGCCTAATCGTGACGGATTCCCTGAACACTGAAGCTTTCTTT.

The chain is built from TRBV30 and TRBJ2-5, with D tentatively TRBD1 or TRBD2 (5 bases each). Germline V gene sequence: CDR1 GTSNPN, CDR2 SVGIG (reference sequence). V lost 1 base, J lost 4 bases, and 10 bases lay in between. CDR3 length equals 13 residues. The CDR3 reads CAWSDPGRETQYF. The CDR3 bases are TGTGCCTGGAGTGATCCGGGGCGAGAGACCCAGTACTTC.

This chain connects TRBV5-1 to TRBJ2-1; D call uncertain. Looked up from germline, CDR1 is SGHRS and CDR2 is YFSETQ. CDR3 length: 13 residues. V dropped 4 bases and J dropped 5 bases, with 10 bases sitting between them. The CDR3 DNA follows: TGCGCCAGCAGCCAAAACACAGACAATGAGCAGTTCTTC. Residues: CASSQNTDNEQFF.

This chain uses TRBV5-4 with TRBJ2-2; no clear D. V was cut by 0 bases and J by 0 bases, with 3 bases left in between. Looked up from germline, CDR1 is SGHNT and CDR2 is YYREEE (reference sequence). There are 14 residues in the CDR3. Here the CDR3 DNA reads TGTGCCAGCAGCTTGGAAACGAACACCGGGGAGCTGTTTTTT. Translated: CASSLETNTGELFF.

This chain joins TRBV15 and TRBJ1-2, with D unclear. The CDR3 length is 14 residues. V lost 0 bases to trimming and J lost 7 bases, with 12 bases between them. CDR1 is LNHNV and CDR2 is YYDKDF in the germline V gene (reference sequence). The CDR3 is CATSRDEVAAGYTF. Here the CDR3 DNA reads TGTGCCACCAGCAGAGATGAAGTCGCTGCTGGCTACACCTTC.

V is TRBV7-2 and J is TRBJ2-2; D remains unclear. This CDR3 is 14 amino acids long. Germline V lookup: CDR1 SGHTA, CDR2 FQGNSA. The V and J ends lost 1 base and 4 bases respectively, with 7 bases between them. The CDR3 loop is CASSLEVTTGELFF. The CDR3 region has the DNA TGTGCCAGCAGCTTAGAGGTTACCACCGGGGAGCTGTTTTTT.

V usage is TRBV5-1 and J usage is TRBJ2-1, with 7 nucleotides matching TRBD1. This CDR3 has 14 residues. Germline V lookup: CDR1 SGHRS, CDR2 YFSETQ. J gave up 2 bases and V 5 bases, and 4 bases lay outside the gene matches. The CDR3 nucleotides read TGCGCCAGCAGTGGGCAGGGGGCCTACAATGAGCAGTTCTTC. Translated: CASSGQGAYNEQFF.

The rearrangement joins TRBV30 to TRBJ1-1, with a weak D call TRBD1 (5 bases). The CDR3 has 12 amino acids. Germline CDR1 GTSNPN, CDR2 SVGIG (reference sequence). V was trimmed by 2 bases and J by 13 bases, leaving 17 bases between them. CDR3 nucleotides: TGTGCCTGGAGTTCTGGGGGAGGAAAGGATTTCTTT. The encoded protein is CAWSSGGGKDFF.

The chain uses TRBV29-1 and TRBJ2-2; TRBD2 agrees at 10 bases. Germline V gene data show CDR1 as SQVTM and CDR2 as ANQGSEA. V was pared by 6 bases and J by 4 bases, with 2 bases of the junction left unmatched. The CDR3 contains 13 residues. The CDR3 sequence is CSVRTSGTGELFF. In DNA form, the CDR3 reads TGCAGCGTCCGGACTAGCGGCACCGGGGAGCTGTTTTTT.

This clone appeared a few times. The chain carries TRBV19 and TRBJ2-7, with a weak D call TRBD2 (5 bases). V was clipped by 6 bases and J by 0 bases, with 18 bases between them. The CDR3 is 16 amino acids. Looked up from germline, CDR1 is LNHDA and CDR2 is SQIVND (reference sequence). In DNA form, the CDR3 reads TGTGCCAGTAGCGACCCCTCGGGGAGTGGCTCCTACGAGCAGTACTTC. Amino acid sequence: CASSDPSGSGSYEQYF.

The chain carries TRBV6-6 and TRBJ2-5; 7 bases agree with TRBD1. Germline assignment: CDR1 MNHNY and CDR2 SVGAGI (reference sequence). The CDR3 runs 14 residues. The J segment lost 5 bases and the V segment lost 6 bases, leaving 9 bases of the junction unmatched. CDR3 in amino acids: CASSSTGLGETQYF. CDR3 nucleotide sequence: TGTGCCAGCAGCTCGACAGGGTTAGGGGAGACCCAGTACTTC.

This chain links TRBV15 with TRBJ1-5, with 8 bases that match TRBD1. Germline values: CDR1 LNHNV, CDR2 YYDKDF (reference sequence). CDR3 length: 18 residues. V trimming: 0 bases; J trimming: 2 bases; junction bases outside the gene matches: 9. The CDR3 spells CATSRDGAATGGNQPQHF. The CDR3 bases are TGTGCCACCAGCAGAGACGGCGCGGCGACAGGGGGCAATCAGCCCCAGCATTTT.

The genes are TRBV5-4 and TRBJ2-5; unclear D gene. This CDR3 is built from 14 residues. Trimming left V 0 bases short and J 3 bases short, with 9 bases between. From germline, CDR1 is SGHNT and CDR2 YYREEE (reference sequence). The CDR3 region is CASSLGAIKETQYF. CDR3 sequence (DNA): TGTGCCAGCAGCTTGGGGGCTATAAAAGAGACCCAGTACTTC.

The chain uses TRBV5-1 and TRBJ2-7; 11 nucleotides align to TRBD2. Germline CDR1 SGHRS, CDR2 YFSETQ. The CDR3 length is 16 residues. With 0 bases clipped from V and 0 bases from J, the junction kept 2 bases outside the gene matches. The CDR3 is CASSLETSGASYEQYV. DNA of the CDR3: TGCGCCAGCAGCTTGGAGACTAGCGGGGCCTCCTACGAGCAGTACGTC.

This chain links TRBV19 with TRBJ2-7, with 7 bases identical to TRBD1. The CDR3 consists of 13 residues. V lost 9 bases and J lost 3; bases outside the gene matches: 8. Germline-derived CDR1 and CDR2 are LNHDA and SQIVND (reference sequence). The chain's CDR3 is CASQPRDSYEQYF. CDR3 coding DNA: TGTGCCAGCCAACCCCGGGACAGCTACGAGCAGTACTTC.

The V gene is TRBV7-2, the J gene TRBJ2-3; no definite D call. CDR1 and CDR2 from the germline V gene are SGHTA and FQGNSA. The V and J ends lost 5 bases and 1 base respectively, with 4 bases between them. This CDR3 is built from 12 residues. This CDR3 is CASSPRTDTQYF. Written as DNA, the CDR3 is TGTGCCAGCAGCCCACGCACAGATACGCAGTATTTT.

The rearrangement joins TRBV30 to TRBJ1-1, with TRBD1 matching 11 bases. This CDR3 is 14 amino acids long. V lost 2 bases, J lost 7 bases, and 6 bases stayed unmatched. The V gene's germline CDR1 is GTSNPN and CDR2 SVGIG (reference sequence). CDR3 residues: CAWSFGQGAGEAFF. CDR3 DNA: TGTGCCTGGAGTTTCGGACAGGGGGCCGGTGAAGCTTTCTTT. The full variable domain, rest sourced from reference TRBV30 and TRBJ1-1, is SQTIHQWPATLVQPVGSPLSLECTVEGTSNPNLYWYRQAAGRGLQLLFYSVGIGQISSEVPQNLSASRPQDRQFILSSKKLLLSDSGFYLCAWSFGQGAGEAFFGQGTRLTVV.

V gene TRBV14 combines with J gene TRBJ1-1; 7 positions match TRBD1. This CDR3 is 15 amino acids long. V shed 5 bases and J 0 bases; nucleotides not matched to a gene: 6. Looked up from germline, CDR1 is SGHDN and CDR2 is FVKESK. The CDR3 loop is CASSSHRGLNTEAFF. The CDR3 region has the DNA TGTGCCAGCAGCTCCCACAGGGGCTTGAACACTGAAGCTTTCTTT.

CDR3 sequence reads: CASRLAGTQETQYF. The CDR3 DNA sequence: TGTGCCAGCAGACTAGCGGGAACACAAGAGACCCAGTACTTC. The chain joins TRBV27 to TRBJ2-5; TRBD2 matches at 10 bases. The CDR3 has 14 residues. V was pared by 6 bases and J by 2 bases, with 3 bases of the junction left unmatched. CDR1 is MNHEY and CDR2 is SMNVEV in the germline V gene (reference sequence).

The rearrangement joins TRBV5-4 to TRBJ2-1; possible D gene TRBD2, 7 bases. Germline V gene data show CDR1 as SGHNT and CDR2 as YYREEE (reference sequence). The CDR3 is 16 residues long. Trimming removed 4 bases at V and 4 bases at J, with 18 bases between. CDR3 region: CASSPIQGGGYNEQFF. For the CDR3, the DNA is TGTGCCAGCAGCCCCATTCAAGGGGGGGGGTACAATGAGCAGTTCTTC. Full variable domain (rest looked up from reference TRBV5-4 and TRBJ2-1): ETGVTQSPTHLIKTRGQQVTLRCSSQSGHNTVSWYQQALGQGPQFIFQYYREEENGRGNFPPRFSGLQFPNYSSELNVNALELDDSALYLCASSPIQGGGYNEQFFGPGTRLTVL.

The chain uses TRBV29-1 and TRBJ2-1; 8 bases fit TRBD1. The germline V gene encodes CDR1 SQVTM and CDR2 ANQGSEA. Trimming at V came to 3 bases and at J to 3 bases, leaving 4 bases not matched to a gene. This CDR3 is built from 14 residues. CDR3 DNA: TGCAGCGTTGACCGGACAGGGATCTACAATGAGCAGTTCTTC. It is translated as CSVDRTGIYNEQFF.